Shown below are 5 T cell receptor beta chains from a single sample sequenced in a study of blood T cells in healthy people across ages. Through a sample-barcoded 5' primer and a J-beta primer mix, a second PCR was run for roughly 7 to 12 cycles. TCRdb called the 5' RACE reads again in MiXCR, with one record for every CDR3 protein. This sample has about 780,000 distinct CDR3 sequences; about 59% occur once, and the top ten carry about 30%. Sequenced sample: blood. Source of these receptors: a man between 25 and 39 years old in good health.

J is TRBJ2-2 and V is TRBV7-2, with 8 bases aligning to TRBD1. CDR1 is SGHTA, CDR2 FQGNSA, per germline. The CDR3 is made up of 16 amino acids. V was clipped by 3 bases and J by 5 bases; unmatched bases: 8. CDR3 amino acids: CASSFPGQGLTGELFF. Here the CDR3 DNA reads TGTGCCAGCAGCTTTCCCGGACAGGGATTAACCGGGGAGCTGTTTTTT.

V usage is TRBV4-3 and J usage is TRBJ2-3; TRBD1 agrees at 7 bases. Looked up from germline, CDR1 is LGHNA and CDR2 is YSLEER. This CDR3 comprises 14 residues. The junction had 5 bases not matched to a gene; V was cut back by 4 bases and J by 4 bases. The CDR3 loop reads CASSPWTGADTQYF. The CDR3 DNA reads as TGCGCCAGCAGCCCTTGGACAGGCGCAGATACGCAGTATTTT.

The sample holds a few counts of this clonotype. The genes are TRBV9 and TRBJ2-3, with TRBD2 identical over 10 bases. Trimming cost V 5 bases and J 6 bases; bases outside gene matches: 6. Germline lookup yields CDR1 SGDLS and CDR2 YYNGEE. This CDR3 is 14 amino acids long. CDR3 sequence (DNA): TGTGCCAGCAGTCTACTAGCGGGGAAGGATACGCAGTATTTT. Translating gives CASSLLAGKDTQYF.

The CDR3 region has the DNA TGTGCCAGCAGAGCCGTAACAGATACGCAGTATTTT. Its translation is CASRAVTDTQYF. This rearrangement joins TRBV28 to TRBJ2-3, with D uncertain. The CDR3 extends over 12 amino acids. Between the trimmed V and J ends, which lost 6 bases and 3 bases, there was a span of 7 bases. Germline CDR1 reads MDHEN; CDR2 reads SYDVKM.

This clonotype was detected only a few times. The rearrangement links TRBV12-3 or TRBV12-4 to TRBJ1-4, with D tentatively TRBD1 (6 bases). The ends were cut back, 5 bases at V and 6 bases at J, with 13 bases in the middle. This CDR3 contains 14 residues. The CDR3 DNA sequence: TGTGCCAGCAGTCCAGACAGGCGGGATGAAAAACTGTTTTTT. Its translation: CASSPDRRDEKLFF.